This TCR beta chain was documented in a study of blood T cell repertoires in COVID-19. For the study at large: COVID-19 samples, acute and convalescent, were from the United States, Italy and Spain. In each case, the material was cDNA or gDNA derived from T cells, B-cell-depleted T cells, or PBMCs.

As processed by the authors: The assay estimated nucleated cells by amplifying reference gene primers. Assay used: immunoSEQ multiplex PCR; TCRdb lists only in-frame clones, some missing. From that table come the V and J calls and clone size; the DNA was used to work out D and trimming. Here the sample spans about 140,000 clones, about 84% being singletons. Trimming cost V 4 bases and J 8 bases, with 14 bases left between them. CDR1 and CDR2 (germline): KGHSH, LQKENI. The CDR3 extends over 14 amino acids. The clonotype comes from a woman over 75 in a cohort sampled during active or convalescent COVID-19. The chain carries TRBV18 and TRBJ2-2, with D possibly matching TRBD1 (6 bases). The sample consisted of peripheral blood. Here the CDR3 reads CASSRAARGGELFF. The DNA of the CDR3 is TGTGCCAGCTCACGCGCAGCCAGGGGAGGGGAGCTGTTTTTT. The whole variable domain, remainder taken from reference TRBV18 and TRBJ2-2, is NAGVMQNPRHLVRRRGQEARLRCSPMKGHSHVYWYRQLPEEGLKFMVYLQKENIIDESGMPKERFSAEFPKEGPSILRIQQVVRGDSAAYFCASSRAARGGELFFGEGSRLTVL.